A single sample is the source of the 26 T cell receptor beta chains below, sequenced in a study of regulatory T cells in long-lasting Graves disease (dated by TCRdb to the early 2020s). Libraries were made using multiplex PCR. Sequenced on an Illumina HiSeq 4000. To build TCR beta libraries, CDR3 regions were amplified by Arm-PCR using iRepertoire HTBI primers. TCRdb reran the public reads through fastp at Q25 and MiXCR, keeping productive beta chains. A single entry per CDR3 protein holds the most common genes and DNA from its merged rows. The sample table lists approximately 350,000 distinct CDR3 sequences, approximately 12% of them with a count of one. Together, the top ten hold approximately 17% of the sample. This specimen's time point label, interpreted: newly diagnosed GD, antithyroid drugs for less than 3 months. RNA was extracted from PBMCs in TRIzol for both TCR sequencing and RNA sequencing.

These records were also assigned to another study, of T cells in Graves' hyperthyroidism and ophthalmopathy.

Sample: peripheral blood mononuclear cells (PBMCs), taken at new diagnosis, from a patient treated with antithyroid drugs. Receptors originate from a woman aged 18 to 35 with Graves disease. Donor details come from another sample of the same person, matched by shared clones.

This clonotype was seen repeatedly, ten times or more. The rearrangement uses TRBV19 and TRBJ1-5; tentative D call: TRBD1 (5 bases). Trimming took off 3 bases at V and 0 bases at J, with 15 bases between the two ends. This CDR3 spans 17 amino acids. Germline-derived CDR1 and CDR2 are LNHDA and SQIVND (reference sequence). Here the CDR3 reads CASSMRAGTFSNQPQHF. The CDR3 coding sequence is TGTGCCAGTAGTATGCGGGCCGGGACGTTTAGCAATCAGCCCCAGCATTTT.

This clonotype was recorded at least ten times. The V call is TRBV7-2, the J call TRBJ2-1; a possible D gene is TRBD1 (5 bases). The CDR3 loop spans 14 amino acids. CDR1 SGHTA and CDR2 FQGNSA come from the germline V gene. Deletions cut 6 bases from V and 1 base from J, with 10 bases between. The CDR3 sequence: CASSGKGSYNEQFF. CDR3 nucleotide sequence: TGTGCCAGCAGTGGTAAGGGGTCCTACAATGAGCAGTTCTTC.

Turning to this clonotype: Only one base separates this from a far larger clonotype, so it likely reflects a read error. Without the conserved terminal phenylalanine or tryptophan, this CDR3 likely stems from a read error. The limits of the CDR3 on the DNA are not certain, so only TCRdb's listed CDR3 is given. The chain carries TRBV18 and TRBJ2-1; the D call in the table, TRBD2, was not verified against the DNA. Germline V CDR1 and CDR2: KGHSH, LQKENI. The CDR3 is 16 amino acids in total, end residues counted. The CDR3 is CASSPNSRLVTDTQYL.

The chain combines TRBV20-1 with TRBJ2-3; D not certain. The CDR3 sequence is 12 residues long. Looked up from germline, CDR1 is DFQATT and CDR2 is SNEGSKA (reference sequence). Trimming took 7 bases from V and 4 from J, leaving 12 bases between them. The CDR3 coding sequence is TGCAGTGTTCGGGCAGGTCCAGATACGCAGTATTTT. Amino acid sequence: CSVRAGPDTQYF.

This clonotype was seen many times. V gene TRBV19 combines with J gene TRBJ2-1; a weak D match, TRBD1 (6 bases). This CDR3 contains 16 residues. Germline values: CDR1 LNHDA, CDR2 SQIVND (reference sequence). Deletions cut 10 bases from V and 4 bases from J, with 23 bases between. The CDR3 protein is CATKLRGFRGYNEQFF. The CDR3 coding sequence is TGTGCCACCAAGCTCAGGGGTTTCCGGGGATACAATGAGCAGTTCTTC.

This clonotype was recorded a few times. The rearrangement links TRBV9 to TRBJ1-5; D is undetermined. The V end lost 0 bases, the J end lost 3 bases, and 7 bases lay between the germline ends. The germline gives CDR1 SGDLS, CDR2 YYNGEE. The CDR3 extends over 14 amino acids. The CDR3 DNA reads TGTGCCAGCAGCGTAGAGGCAGCCAATCAGCCCCAGCATTTT. Its translation is CASSVEAANQPQHF.

This clonotype was observed at least ten times. The chain links TRBV18 to TRBJ1-2, with 8 bases aligning to TRBD1. Germline assignment: CDR1 KGHSH and CDR2 LQKENI. This CDR3 has 13 amino acids. J gave up 6 bases and V 5 bases, and 5 bases lay outside the gene matches. The CDR3 region is CASSGQGRNGYTF. As DNA, the CDR3 is TGTGCCAGCTCAGGACAGGGCCGAAATGGCTACACCTTC.

At least ten counts were recorded for this clonotype. V usage is TRBV7-9 and J usage is TRBJ2-1; possibly TRBD1 for D (5 bases). The CDR3 extends over 16 amino acids. Trimming shortened V by 3 bases and J by 0 bases, and 12 bases separated the two germline ends. Looked up from germline, CDR1 is SEHNR and CDR2 is FQNEAQ (reference sequence). The CDR3 protein is CASSFPGSGSYNEQFF. The CDR3 DNA is TGTGCCAGCAGCTTTCCAGGGTCAGGCTCCTACAATGAGCAGTTCTTC.

This clonotype was detected ten times or more. J is TRBJ1-2 and V is TRBV7-3, with D perhaps matching TRBD1 (6 bases). The CDR3 loop spans 15 amino acids. Trimming took off 5 bases at V and 8 bases at J, with 21 bases between the two ends. Germline V CDR1 and CDR2: SGHTA, FQGTGA. CDR3: CASSQTGQTGGGYTF. Here the CDR3 DNA reads TGTGCCAGCAGCCAAACCGGACAGACAGGAGGGGGCTACACCTTC.

This chain connects TRBV7-9 to TRBJ1-1; D gene ambiguous. The germline V gene has CDR1 SEHNR and CDR2 FQNEAQ (reference sequence). V lost 3 bases and J 3 bases, leaving 8 bases between the germline ends. The CDR3 extends over 13 amino acids. This CDR3 reads CASSFGRDTEAFF. The CDR3 coding sequence is TGTGCCAGCAGCTTCGGCCGGGACACTGAAGCTTTCTTT. The whole variable domain, remainder taken from reference TRBV7-9 and TRBJ1-1, is DTGVSQNPRHKITKRGQNVTFRCDPISEHNRLYWYRQTLGQGPEFLTYFQNEAQLEKSRLLSDRFSAERPKGSFSTLEIQRTEQGDSAMYLCASSFGRDTEAFFGQGTRLTVV.

This clonotype came up a few times. The J gene is TRBJ2-1, the V gene TRBV4-3; TRBD2 aligns across 11 bases. The CDR3 is 16 amino acids. The junction had 6 bases not matched to a gene; V was cut back by 0 bases and J by 8 bases. In germline, CDR1 is LGHNA, CDR2 YSLEER. The CDR3 region has the DNA TGCGCCAGCAGCCAAGAACCCCTAGCGGGGGGCTATGAGCAGTTCTTC. Its translation is CASSQEPLAGGYEQFF.

This clonotype appeared many times. This chain uses TRBV7-3 with TRBJ2-1, with a possible D match to TRBD2 (7 bases). Germline CDR1 is SGHTA and CDR2 is FQGTGA. V was trimmed by 0 bases and J by 7 bases, leaving 16 bases between them. The CDR3 is 16 amino acids. The CDR3 sequence: CASSLTGGQGPNEQFF. CDR3 sequence (DNA): TGTGCCAGCAGCTTAACCGGGGGGCAGGGCCCAAATGAGCAGTTCTTC.

This clonotype occurred many times. The chain is built from TRBV2 and TRBJ2-3; 11 positions match TRBD2. The CDR3 spans 15 residues. The germline V gene has CDR1 SNHLY and CDR2 FYNNEI. With V trimmed by 3 bases and J by 1 base, 0 bases remained unmatched. The CDR3 DNA reads as TGTGCCAGCAGTGAGGGACTAGCGGGCACAGATACGCAGTATTTT. The encoded protein is CASSEGLAGTDTQYF.

This clonotype was recorded at least ten times. This sequence joins TRBV7-2 and TRBJ2-7; 7 bases are shared with TRBD1. Germline CDR1 and CDR2: SGHTA and FQGNSA. The V and J ends lost 5 bases and 6 bases, in that order; junction bases with no gene match: 10. The CDR3 spans 14 residues. This CDR3 reads CASSPDLDRAEQYF. The CDR3 DNA reads TGTGCCAGCAGCCCCGACCTCGACAGGGCCGAGCAGTACTTC.

This clonotype was seen ten or more times. This sequence joins TRBV6-1 and TRBJ2-3; 7 positions agree with TRBD2. Germline assignment: CDR1 MNHNS and CDR2 SASEGT. The CDR3 extends over 14 amino acids. The junction had 4 bases not matched to a gene; V was cut back by 4 bases and J by 3 bases. The CDR3 sequence is CASSALGGTDTQYF. CDR3 bases: TGTGCCAGCAGTGCGTTGGGAGGGACAGATACGCAGTATTTT.

There are a few counts of this clonotype. This sequence joins TRBV7-9 and TRBJ2-3; TRBD2 might be the D (7 bases). Looked up from germline, CDR1 is SEHNR and CDR2 is FQNEAQ (reference sequence). This CDR3 has 16 amino acids. Trimming shortened V by 5 bases and J by 2 bases, and 17 bases separated the two germline ends. CDR3 sequence reads: CASSRKVRGATDTQYF. CDR3 DNA: TGTGCCAGCAGCCGAAAAGTACGGGGGGCCACAGATACGCAGTATTTT.

V usage is TRBV30 and J usage is TRBJ1-5, with TRBD1 matching over 9 bases. The CDR3 is made up of 14 amino acids. V trimming: 7 bases; J trimming: 2 bases; junction bases outside the gene matches: 6. Germline V gives CDR1 GTSNPN, CDR2 SVGIG (reference sequence). CDR3 residues: CAFSRTGGNQPQHF. CDR3 in DNA: TGTGCCTTCAGCCGGACAGGGGGCAATCAGCCCCAGCATTTT.

This chain joins TRBV6-2 or TRBV6-3 and TRBJ1-5; D call uncertain. CDR1 MNHEY and CDR2 SVGEGT come from the germline V gene. This CDR3 comprises 13 residues. V dropped 2 bases and J dropped 5 bases, with 7 bases sitting between them. The chain's CDR3 is CASSYQSDQPQHF. The CDR3 coding sequence is TGTGCCAGCAGTTACCAATCCGATCAGCCCCAGCATTTT.

This sequence joins TRBV5-4 and TRBJ2-1; 10 bases align to TRBD2. The V segment lost 4 bases and the J segment 8 bases; nucleotides outside the gene matches: 9. Germline V gene sequence: CDR1 SGHNT, CDR2 YYREEE (reference sequence). The CDR3 runs to 15 residues. CDR3 DNA: TGTGCCAGCAGCCCGGTCCTAGCGGGGGCGGATGAGCAGTTCTTC. It is translated as CASSPVLAGADEQFF.

This clonotype was counted ten times or more. Germline and junction disagree at one end, which may indicate a read error. The chain couples TRBV7-8 to TRBJ1-2, with D possibly being TRBD1 (5 bases). The CDR3 is made up of 13 amino acids. The V gene's germline CDR1 is SGHVS and CDR2 FQNEAQ. The CDR3 DNA is TGTACCAGCAGCTTAGCGAGCAGGGATGGCTACACCTTC. Protein sequence: CTSSLASRDGYTF.

Many counts were recorded for this clonotype. V is TRBV27 and J is TRBJ2-2; 14 nucleotides match TRBD2. Germline loops: CDR1 MNHEY, CDR2 SMNVEV (reference sequence). The CDR3 sequence is 17 residues long. V dropped 7 bases and J dropped 1; count of bases not matched to a gene: 5. The CDR3 spells CASTGLAGGQNTGELFF. In DNA, the CDR3 is TGTGCCAGCACTGGACTAGCGGGGGGTCAGAACACCGGGGAGCTGTTTTTT.

This clonotype has a count of ten or more. J is TRBJ1-1 and V is TRBV30, with 7 bases aligning to TRBD1. The CDR3 contains 16 residues. The V and J ends lost 0 bases and 10 bases, in that order; junction bases with no gene match: 17. In germline, CDR1 is GTSNPN, CDR2 SVGIG (reference sequence). The chain's CDR3 is CAWSVGEPKTGQGAFF. The CDR3 nucleotides are TGTGCCTGGAGTGTCGGTGAGCCTAAGACAGGGCAAGGAGCTTTCTTT.

The rearrangement uses TRBV10-2 and TRBJ2-5, with unresolved D. The CDR3 extends over 12 amino acids. Germline-derived CDR1 and CDR2 are WSHSY and SAAADI. Trimming left V 4 bases short and J 3 bases short, with 6 bases between. The CDR3 spells CASSGTKETQYF. In nucleotides, the CDR3 is TGCGCCAGCAGTGGAACCAAAGAGACCCAGTACTTC.

This clonotype occurred many times. The chain uses TRBV20-1 and TRBJ2-5, with 9 bases that match TRBD2. Losses at the gene ends were 1 base for V and 5 bases for J; bases not matched to a gene: 17. Germline CDR1 and CDR2: DFQATT and SNEGSKA (reference sequence). The CDR3 totals 18 residues. CDR3 sequence: CSARVEGLAGGPGETQYF. As DNA, the CDR3 is TGCAGTGCTAGAGTGGAGGGTCTGGCGGGGGGGCCGGGTGAGACCCAGTACTTC.

This chain connects TRBV7-9 to TRBJ2-5, with D perhaps matching TRBD1 or TRBD2 (5 bases each). Germline V gene sequence: CDR1 SEHNR, CDR2 FQNEAQ (reference sequence). This CDR3 comprises 15 residues. Trimming pared 2 bases from V and 5 bases from J, leaving 15 bases between. The chain's CDR3 is CASSLRRNWGETQYF. The CDR3 DNA reads TGTGCCAGCAGCTTAAGGCGGAATTGGGGGGAGACCCAGTACTTC.

The chain links TRBV24-1 to TRBJ2-2, with TRBD2 matching 9 bases. The V segment lost 9 bases and the J segment 5 bases; nucleotides outside the gene matches: 12. Germline V gene sequence: CDR1 KGHDR, CDR2 SFDVKD. The CDR3 has 16 amino acids. DNA for the CDR3: TGTGCCACCGCGGGATTAGCGGGAGCAATGACCGGGGAGCTGTTTTTT. Its translation: CATAGLAGAMTGELFF.